One sample yielded the 15 T cell receptor beta chains listed below, sequenced in a study of response to subunit inactivated influenza vaccine. TCRdb ran MiXCR on the RT-PCR reads and lists one entry per CDR3 protein. The table records around 530,000 distinct CDR3 sequences, 15% to 20% of them present only once. This specimen was CD4+ T cells sorted from PBMCs, taken 23 months after vaccination. The receptors shown here come from a man aged 50 to 69 who received an inactivated influenza vaccine.

The chain combines TRBV27 with TRBJ2-7; tentatively, D is TRBD1 (6 bases). Trimming pared 3 bases from V and 6 bases from J, leaving 12 bases between. CDR1 is MNHEY and CDR2 is SMNVEV in the germline V gene (reference sequence). This CDR3 is built from 13 residues. The CDR3 sequence is CASSFGTKGEQYF. CDR3 DNA: TGTGCCAGCAGTTTTGGGACAAAGGGCGAGCAGTACTTC.

This clonotype was seen only a few times. The chain has TRBV14 and TRBJ2-3; 9 bases map to TRBD2. After removal of 1 base from V and 5 bases from J, the junction contained 7 bases not matched to a gene. This CDR3 has 16 residues. In germline, CDR1 is SGHDN, CDR2 FVKESK. CDR3 loop: CASSQVASGVGDTQYF. DNA for the CDR3: TGTGCCAGCAGCCAAGTGGCTAGCGGGGTAGGAGATACGCAGTATTTT.

The chain carries TRBV11-2 and TRBJ2-2; tentative D call: TRBD1 (6 bases). The CDR3 is made up of 15 amino acids. Trimming took 5 bases from V and 2 from J, leaving 12 bases between them. The V gene's germline CDR1 is SGHAT and CDR2 FQNNGV. Here the CDR3 reads CASSDTGSNTGELFF. DNA of the CDR3: TGTGCCAGCAGCGATACAGGGTCAAACACCGGGGAGCTGTTTTTT.

This chain links TRBV5-1 with TRBJ1-6, with D unresolved. From germline, CDR1 is SGHRS and CDR2 YFSETQ. This CDR3 region has 14 residues. The V end lost 0 bases, the J end lost 10 bases, and 11 bases lay between the germline ends. The CDR3 reads CASSLDSGLSPLHF. The CDR3 DNA follows: TGCGCCAGCAGCTTGGATTCAGGCCTCTCACCCCTCCACTTT.

This clonotype came up a few times. The gene calls are TRBV4-3 and TRBJ2-5, with a weak D call TRBD2 (5 bases). V was clipped by 1 base and J by 5 bases, with 20 bases between them. The CDR3 extends over 17 amino acids. Per germline, CDR1 LGHNA and CDR2 YSLEER. As DNA, the CDR3 is TGCGCCAGCAGCCAAGGGGTAGTAGTGAGCGGCCTCGAGACCCAGTACTTC. Its protein is CASSQGVVVSGLETQYF.

The chain has TRBV19 and TRBJ2-3; 12 nucleotides line up with TRBD2. V lost 5 bases to trimming and J lost 8 bases; unmatched junction nucleotides: 11. Per the germline V gene, CDR1 is LNHDA and CDR2 is SQIVND (reference sequence). This CDR3 region has 16 residues. CDR3 sequence: CASSPRTSGKTFTQYF. CDR3 nucleotide sequence: TGTGCCAGTAGTCCTCGGACTAGCGGGAAAACCTTTACGCAGTATTTT.

This chain uses TRBV2 with TRBJ1-5, with a possible D match to TRBD1 (5 bases). The CDR3 is 14 amino acids. V dropped 7 bases and J dropped 1 base, with 11 bases sitting between them. CDR1 SNHLY and CDR2 FYNNEI come from the germline V gene. CDR3 sequence (DNA): TGTGCCAGCAACCGGGACGGAAGCAATCAGCCCCAGCATTTT. It encodes CASNRDGSNQPQHF.

This clonotype was detected ten times or more. V gene TRBV20-1 combines with J gene TRBJ1-5; D may be TRBD1 (5 bases). The V end was cut by 3 bases, the J end by 3 bases, with 15 bases between. Looked up from germline, CDR1 is DFQATT and CDR2 is SNEGSKA (reference sequence). The CDR3 runs 15 residues. As DNA, the CDR3 is TGCAGTGCTAGGAAGGGGAACCAGGTCAATCAGCCCCAGCATTTT. Translation gives CSARKGNQVNQPQHF.

The chain uses TRBV29-1 and TRBJ2-7; D not resolved. CDR1 SQVTM and CDR2 ANQGSEA come from the germline V gene. The CDR3 runs to 13 residues. The V gene lost 1 base and the J gene lost 0 bases, with 7 bases spanning the gap. The CDR3 coding sequence is TGCAGCGTTGAAGGGCTCCCCTCCTACGAGCAGTACTTC. Protein product: CSVEGLPSYEQYF.

The chain links TRBV3-1 to TRBJ1-2; 7 positions agree with TRBD1. The CDR3 has 15 residues. CDR1 is LGHDT and CDR2 is YNNKEL in the germline V gene (reference sequence). After removal of 4 bases from V and 0 bases from J, the junction contained 5 bases not matched to a gene. Written as DNA, the CDR3 is TGTGCCAGCAGCCCGACAGGGATAGCTAACTATGGCTACACCTTC. It yields the protein CASSPTGIANYGYTF.

This clonotype was recorded many times. The chain combines TRBV29-1 with TRBJ2-3; a weak D match, TRBD2 (5 bases). Germline-derived CDR1 and CDR2 are SQVTM and ANQGSEA. Trimming took off 2 bases at V and 0 bases at J, with 6 bases between the two ends. This CDR3 is 13 amino acids long. The CDR3 sequence: CSVERGSTDTQYF. The CDR3 coding sequence is TGCAGCGTTGAACGGGGAAGCACAGATACGCAGTATTTT.

The table lists this clonotype with a count of one. The chain links TRBV28 to TRBJ2-7, with TRBD1 identical over 11 bases. Germline V gene lookup returns CDR1 MDHEN and CDR2 SYDVKM. V lost 6 bases to trimming and J lost 9 bases; unmatched junction nucleotides: 13. The CDR3 is made up of 15 amino acids. CDR3 sequence (DNA): TGTGCCAGCAGCCCCGTCGGACAGGGGGCTTCAGGGCAGTACTTC. It is translated as CASSPVGQGASGQYF.

V usage is TRBV9 and J usage is TRBJ2-5, with D possibly being TRBD1 (5 bases). The CDR3 loop spans 16 amino acids. Germline V CDR1 and CDR2: SGDLS, YYNGEE. Trimming took 3 bases from V and 5 from J, leaving 20 bases between them. The CDR3 DNA sequence: TGTGCCAGCAGCGACCGACAGTCGCCCCTTCGGGAGACCCAGTACTTC. Translation gives CASSDRQSPLRETQYF.

The chain uses TRBV5-1 and TRBJ1-1, with unresolved D. V lost 4 bases to trimming and J lost 1 base, with 5 bases between them. CDR3 length: 12 amino acids. Germline loops: CDR1 SGHRS, CDR2 YFSETQ. The CDR3 reads CASSDQNTEAFF. DNA for the CDR3: TGCGCCAGCAGCGATCAGAACACTGAAGCTTTCTTT.

The chain combines TRBV6-1 with TRBJ1-5; the D gene is possibly TRBD1 (6 bases). The CDR3 has 14 residues. Trimming cost V 8 bases and J 0 bases, with 11 bases left between them. Per the germline V gene, CDR1 is MNHNS and CDR2 is SASEGT. CDR3 protein: CASQQGYSNQPQHF. CDR3 in DNA: TGTGCCAGCCAACAGGGATATAGCAATCAGCCCCAGCATTTT.